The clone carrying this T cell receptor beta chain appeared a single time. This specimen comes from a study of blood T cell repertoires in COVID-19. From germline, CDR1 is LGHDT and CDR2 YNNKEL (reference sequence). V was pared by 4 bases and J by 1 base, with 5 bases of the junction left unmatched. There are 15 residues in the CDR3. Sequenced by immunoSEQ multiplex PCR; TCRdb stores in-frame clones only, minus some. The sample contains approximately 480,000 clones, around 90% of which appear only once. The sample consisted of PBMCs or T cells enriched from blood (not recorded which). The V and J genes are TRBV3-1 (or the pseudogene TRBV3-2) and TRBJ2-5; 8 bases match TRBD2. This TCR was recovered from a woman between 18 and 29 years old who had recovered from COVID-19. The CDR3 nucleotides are TGTGCCAGCAGCCGATTACGGGGGGGCCAAGAGACCCAGTACTTC. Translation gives CASSRLRGGQETQYF.